What follows are 25 T cell receptor beta chains derived from one specimen sequenced in a study of sequential checkpoint blockade in melanoma. Method: immunoSEQ multiplex PCR; TCRdb's copy keeps in-frame clones and lacks some. The sample comprises several thousand clones, around 50% of which are singletons, and 17% rests with the top ten. Stated treatment: randomized to nivolumab then ipilimumab (arm A) or the reverse (arm B). This sample comprised CD8+ T cells sorted from blood (inferred from file names), obtained from a patient given nivolumab and ipilimumab in sequence. The source is a human donor with melanoma.

This clone appeared once. The chain carries TRBV13 and TRBJ2-7; 10 nucleotides agree with TRBD2. This CDR3 has 14 residues. The V gene's germline CDR1 is PRHDT and CDR2 FYEKMQ (reference sequence). The J segment lost 10 bases and the V segment lost 5 bases, leaving 11 bases of the junction unmatched. The chain's CDR3 is CASSQQRGGRPQYF. DNA of the CDR3: TGTGCCAGCAGCCAACAGCGGGGGGGCCGCCCTCAGTACTTC. Drawing the rest from reference TRBV13 and TRBJ2-7, the complete variable domain is AAGVIQSPRHLIKEKRETATLKCYPIPRHDTVYWYQQGPGQDPQFLISFYEKMQSDKGSIPDRFSAQQFSDYHSELNMSSLELGDSALYFCASSQQRGGRPQYFGPGTRLTVT.

The chain employs TRBV2 and TRBJ2-7; no definite D call. Germline V gene data show CDR1 as SNHLY and CDR2 as FYNNEI. V lost 7 bases to trimming and J lost 1 base, with 11 bases between them. The CDR3 is made up of 13 amino acids. CDR3 protein: CASISGRSYEQYF. The CDR3 DNA reads TGTGCCAGCATCTCTGGCAGGTCCTACGAGCAGTACTTC.

V usage is TRBV9 and J usage is TRBJ2-7, with 10 bases that match TRBD1. J was trimmed by 3 bases and V by 4 bases; bases with no gene match: 7. The germline V gene has CDR1 SGDLS and CDR2 YYNGEE. CDR3 length: 15 residues. CDR3 amino acids: CASSSRTGGGYEQYF. The CDR3 DNA sequence: TGTGCCAGCAGCTCCCGGACAGGGGGGGGCTACGAGCAGTACTTC.

The rearrangement uses TRBV27 and TRBJ2-7, with D maybe TRBD2 (5 bases). Looked up from germline, CDR1 is MNHEY and CDR2 is SMNVEV (reference sequence). The CDR3 has 11 amino acids. With 6 bases removed from V and 3 bases from J, the gap between germline ends came to 6 bases. The CDR3 DNA reads as TGTGCCAGCAGAGGAGGCTACGAGCAGTACTTC. Translating it yields CASRGGYEQYF.

This chain's CDR3 is CASSYPTTGGSTEAFF. CDR3 sequence (DNA): TGTGCCAGCAGTTACCCTACCACCGGGGGGAGCACTGAAGCTTTCTTT. The chain is built from TRBV6-5 and TRBJ1-1; tentative D call: TRBD1 (5 bases). The CDR3 runs to 16 residues. The ends were cut back, 2 bases at V and 4 bases at J, with 17 bases in the middle. Per the germline V gene, CDR1 is MNHEY and CDR2 is SVGAGI.

The genes are TRBV29-1 and TRBJ1-1; D not certain. V lost 3 bases, J lost 4 bases, and 12 bases lay in between. CDR1 and CDR2 from the germline V gene are SQVTM and ANQGSEA. This CDR3 has 13 amino acids. The CDR3 spells CSVDYGEITEAFF. The CDR3 nucleotides read TGCAGCGTTGATTATGGTGAGATCACTGAAGCTTTCTTT.

The gene calls are TRBV28 and TRBJ1-2, with 7 bases fitting TRBD1. The CDR3 covers 15 residues. The V and J ends lost 3 bases and 6 bases, in that order; junction bases with no gene match: 10. Germline CDR1 is MDHEN and CDR2 is SYDVKM. The CDR3 DNA reads TGTGCCAGCAGTTTGGCGGGACAGCGATATGATGGCTACACCTTC. Translation gives CASSLAGQRYDGYTF.

The sample holds a few counts of this clone. The CDR3 here is CASSSTGAYEQYF. The CDR3, as DNA: TGTGCCAGCAGTTCCACGGGGGCCTACGAGCAGTACTTC. The chain links TRBV28 to TRBJ2-7, with D perhaps matching TRBD2 (6 bases). Germline V gene lookup returns CDR1 MDHEN and CDR2 SYDVKM. This CDR3 spans 13 amino acids. Trimming pared 4 bases from V and 2 bases from J, leaving 9 bases between.

The CDR3 here is CATDWGVYGYTF. In nucleotides, the CDR3 is TGTGCCACCGATTGGGGGGTTTATGGCTACACCTTC. The chain uses TRBV6-1 and TRBJ1-2, with a weak D call TRBD1 (5 bases). V lost 10 bases and J lost 5, with 14 bases in between. Germline V gene sequence: CDR1 MNHNS, CDR2 SASEGT. CDR3 length: 12 residues.

The gene calls are TRBV19 and TRBJ1-1; tentatively, D is TRBD1 (5 bases). The CDR3 is made up of 12 amino acids. The germline gives CDR1 LNHDA, CDR2 SQIVND (reference sequence). With 4 bases removed from V and 5 bases from J, the gap between germline ends came to 8 bases. This CDR3 reads CASSRGGTEAFF. In nucleotides, the CDR3 is TGTGCCAGTAGTAGGGGGGGGACTGAAGCTTTCTTT.

This clone was picked up a small number of times. The J gene is TRBJ1-1, the V gene TRBV28; D is possibly TRBD1 (6 bases). V lost 7 bases and J 5 bases, leaving 17 bases between the germline ends. The CDR3 totals 14 residues. Germline V gene sequence: CDR1 MDHEN, CDR2 SYDVKM. As DNA, the CDR3 is TGTGCCAGCACCCTTAGCAGGGGTCGGACTGAAGCTTTCTTT. Its protein product is CASTLSRGRTEAFF.

The sample holds a few counts of this clone. J is TRBJ1-6 and V is TRBV7-3; 7 bases map to TRBD1. J was trimmed by 2 bases and V by 4 bases; bases with no gene match: 5. Germline V gives CDR1 SGHTA, CDR2 FQGTGA. The CDR3 loop spans 16 amino acids. This CDR3 reads CASSSGQAAYNSPLHF. For the CDR3, the DNA is TGTGCCAGCAGCTCAGGACAGGCCGCCTATAATTCACCCCTCCACTTT.

V usage is TRBV6-4 and J usage is TRBJ2-1, with 10 bases that match TRBD2. The CDR3 has 15 amino acids. Germline loops: CDR1 MRHNA, CDR2 SNTAGT. Trimming cost V 6 bases and J 7 bases; bases outside gene matches: 9. For the CDR3, the DNA is TGTGCCAGCAGCCCCGACAGCGGGGGGGGGAATGAGCAGTTCTTC. This translates into CASSPDSGGGNEQFF.

The chain combines TRBV29-1 with TRBJ1-1; D is uncertain. The germline V gene encodes CDR1 SQVTM and CDR2 ANQGSEA. V lost 0 bases, J lost 10 bases, and 15 bases lay in between. The CDR3 has 13 residues. This CDR3 is CSVEDRRGQRAFF. The CDR3 nucleotides read TGCAGCGTTGAAGATCGACGAGGTCAGAGAGCTTTCTTT. Filled out from reference TRBV29-1 and TRBJ1-1, the complete variable domain reads SAVISQKPSRDICQRGTSLTIQCQVDSQVTMMFWYRQQPGQSLTLIATANQGSEATYESGFVIDKFPISRPNLTFSTLTVSNMSPEDSSIYLCSVEDRRGQRAFFGQGTRLTVV.

The genes are TRBV19 and TRBJ1-1; possibly TRBD1 for D (5 bases). The CDR3 totals 14 residues. Between the trimmed V and J ends, which lost 4 bases and 1 base, there was a span of 10 bases. From germline, CDR1 is LNHDA and CDR2 SQIVND (reference sequence). CDR3 in DNA: TGTGCCAGTAGTAATCAGGGTACGAACACTGAAGCTTTCTTT. This sequence encodes CASSNQGTNTEAFF.

This clone was counted only a few times. The V gene is TRBV5-4, the J gene TRBJ2-7; TRBD1 might be the D (6 bases). CDR3 size: 12 residues. V was cut by 3 bases and J by 4 bases, with 8 bases left in between. CDR1 is SGHNT, CDR2 YYREEE, per germline (reference sequence). For the CDR3, the DNA is TGTGCCAGCAGCTCGGACAGTTACGAGCAGTACTTC. It encodes CASSSDSYEQYF.

The V and J genes are TRBV29-1 and TRBJ2-7; weak D call: TRBD1 (5 bases). Between the trimmed V and J ends, which lost 6 bases and 0 bases, there was a span of 12 bases. Germline CDR1 is SQVTM and CDR2 is ANQGSEA. The CDR3 contains 13 residues. In DNA, the CDR3 is TGCAGCGTCCTGGACACCAGCTCCTACGAGCAGTACTTC. Amino acids: CSVLDTSSYEQYF.

This clone occurred a few times. The chain uses TRBV30 and TRBJ1-1, with 7 bases lining up with TRBD1. The ends lost 8 bases at V and 3 bases at J; junction bases unmatched: 9. Germline CDR1 is GTSNPN and CDR2 is SVGIG (reference sequence). The CDR3 is 13 residues long. CDR3 amino acids: CATRVGQHTEAFF. The CDR3 bases are TGTGCCACAAGGGTGGGACAGCACACTGAAGCTTTCTTT. The full variable domain, in which reference TRBV30 and TRBJ1-1 provide the parts outside the CDR3, is SQTIHQWPATLVQPVGSPLSLECTVEGTSNPNLYWYRQAAGRGLQLLFYSVGIGQISSEVPQNLSASRPQDRQFILSSKKLLLSDSGFYLCATRVGQHTEAFFGQGTRLTVV.

In this sample, this clone turned up a few times. The genes are TRBV28 and TRBJ1-1; 8 bases are a match to TRBD1. The V and J ends lost 4 bases and 6 bases, in that order; junction bases with no gene match: 7. Germline values: CDR1 MDHEN, CDR2 SYDVKM. The CDR3 contains 14 residues. The CDR3 loop is CASSSDRGTAEAFF. The CDR3 DNA reads TGTGCCAGCAGTTCCGACAGGGGAACGGCTGAAGCTTTCTTT. Filled out from reference TRBV28 and TRBJ1-1, the complete variable domain reads DVKVTQSSRYLVKRTGEKVFLECVQDMDHENMFWYRQDPGLGLRLIYFSYDVKMKEKGDIPEGYSVSREKKERFSLILESASTNQTSMYLCASSSDRGTAEAFFGQGTRLTVV.

The gene calls are TRBV27 and TRBJ1-1, with D hard to call. Germline CDR1 and CDR2: MNHEY and SMNVEV (reference sequence). V lost 3 bases and J lost 4, with 12 bases in between. This CDR3 has 14 residues. CDR3 loop: CASSFSEGGTEAFF. DNA for the CDR3: TGTGCCAGCAGTTTCTCGGAGGGAGGCACTGAAGCTTTCTTT.

This chain uses TRBV2 with TRBJ2-7, with 12 bases matching TRBD1. V was pared by 5 bases and J by 5 bases, with 4 bases of the junction left unmatched. CDR3 size: 14 residues. Per the germline V gene, CDR1 is SNHLY and CDR2 is FYNNEI. CDR3 nucleotide sequence: TGTGCCAGCAGTTCAGGGACAGGGGGCCACGAGCAGTACTTC. The encoded protein is CASSSGTGGHEQYF.

This clone counts as medium-sized. The rearrangement joins TRBV19 to TRBJ2-7, with D possibly being TRBD2 (6 bases). Germline CDR1 and CDR2: LNHDA and SQIVND (reference sequence). The CDR3 runs 14 residues. The V end was cut by 5 bases, the J end by 2 bases, with 13 bases between. CDR3 DNA sequence: TGTGCCAGTAGTGGCGTCAGGGAGGCCTACGAGCAGTACTTC. Residues: CASSGVREAYEQYF.

The chain is built from TRBV4-1 and TRBJ1-6; D not certain. Trimming removed 4 bases from V and 8 bases from J, with 9 bases in between. The CDR3 covers 13 residues. Germline V gene data show CDR1 as MGHRA and CDR2 as YSYEKL. The DNA for the CDR3 is TGCGCCAGCAGCCCACGAGAAGATTCACCCCTCCACTTT. Its translation is CASSPREDSPLHF.

The CDR3 sequence is CASTNRGTGTGTYNEQFF. The CDR3 DNA reads as TGTGCCAGTACCAACCGGGGGACCGGGACAGGTACCTACAATGAGCAGTTCTTC. The chain has TRBV19 and TRBJ2-1; 8 bases fit TRBD1. The V and J ends lost 7 bases and 2 bases, in that order; junction bases with no gene match: 16. Germline CDR1 LNHDA, CDR2 SQIVND (reference sequence). The CDR3 runs to 18 residues.

This clone was counted a few times. The chain links TRBV27 to TRBJ2-7; a weak D match, TRBD1 (6 bases). CDR1 and CDR2 (germline): MNHEY, SMNVEV (reference sequence). This CDR3 region has 14 residues. V dropped 6 bases and J dropped 2 bases, with 14 bases sitting between them. The chain's CDR3 is CASRIQGYAYEQYF. DNA of the CDR3: TGTGCCAGCAGAATTCAGGGGTACGCCTACGAGCAGTACTTC.